Included here is one T cell receptor beta chain sequence, with context. No antigen is known for it. The sample comes from a study of T cell repertoires in cytomegalovirus infection. About the study: Shared public TCR beta signatures pointed to both CMV infection and a matching HLA type. General study results and limits: HLA-C-restricted TCR beta clonotypes specific for CMV led the ex vivo response. CMV carriers with the relevant HLA were identified by cumulative public TCR beta family frequency.

A single record per CDR3 protein comes from TCRdb applying MiXCR to the reads. The data show approximately 65,000 distinct CDR3 sequences, with 20% to 25% seen just once and over 65% held by the top ten. Germline CDR1 ENHRY, CDR2 SYGVKD. The ends were cut back, 7 bases at V and 0 bases at J, with 18 bases in the middle. The CDR3 has 17 amino acids. This TCR was sampled from a human donor in good health (CMV status not recorded). Some clones in this sample may be carry-over from other donors' samples. The rearrangement uses TRBV10-3 and TRBJ2-2, with D tentatively TRBD2 (7 bases). The source was CD8+ T cells from cultured PBMCs, collected from culture after CMV antigen stimulation. DNA for the CDR3: TGTGCCATCAAGGGGGGGACCCTATCCACGAACACCGGGGAGCTGTTTTTT. Encoded protein: CAIKGGTLSTNTGELFF.